These 4 T cell receptor beta chains were sequenced from one sample in a study of cytomegalovirus exposure and HLA in healthy donors. The study ran its PCR with 60 Vbeta and 13 Jbeta primers. Sequenced by immunoSEQ multiplex PCR; TCRdb stores in-frame clones only, minus some. In the table there are approximately 180,000 clones, 70% to 90% of which are singletons. Sequenced sample: PBMCs. The source is a girl under 18 in good health and CMV-seropositive.

The chain combines TRBV6-1 with TRBJ1-5; D is unresolved. From germline, CDR1 is MNHNS and CDR2 SASEGT. This CDR3 comprises 13 residues. V was shortened by 4 bases and J by 4 bases, with 8 bases between the two germline ends. This CDR3 reads CASSAFGNQPQHF. The CDR3 region has the DNA TGTGCCAGCAGTGCGTTCGGTAATCAGCCCCAGCATTTT.

The chain is built from TRBV9 and TRBJ2-1; 10 nucleotides match TRBD2. The trim removed 0 bases at V and 3 bases at J, leaving 18 bases unmatched. Germline-derived CDR1 and CDR2 are SGDLS and YYNGEE. There are 21 residues in the CDR3. The CDR3 DNA reads as TGTGCCAGCAGCGTAGAGGGTAGCGGGGGGAATTCCCTAGGCCGCTACAATGAGCAGTTCTTC. Protein: CASSVEGSGGNSLGRYNEQFF.

The chain couples TRBV6-5 to TRBJ1-1; no clear D gene. This CDR3 spans 12 amino acids. Looked up from germline, CDR1 is MNHEY and CDR2 is SVGAGI. With 8 bases removed from V and 1 base from J, the gap between germline ends came to 8 bases. DNA for the CDR3: TGTGCCAGCTGGGAGGCGAACACTGAAGCTTTCTTT. Translation: CASWEANTEAFF.

This chain connects TRBV7-6 to TRBJ1-2; no clear D. The CDR3 totals 14 residues. V lost 4 bases to trimming and J lost 6 bases, with 15 bases between them. Germline V gene data show CDR1 as SGHVS and CDR2 as FNYEAQ. CDR3 sequence (DNA): TGTGCCAGCAGCTCTTCCAACCGACTCGATGGCTACACCTTC. This translates into CASSSSNRLDGYTF.